The 27 T cell receptor beta chains presented below share a single source sample, sequenced in a study of sequential checkpoint blockade in melanoma. TCRdb's table, derived via immunoSEQ multiplex PCR, lists solely in-frame clones and lacks some. Of some 6,000 clones listed, about 56% are singletons. The treatment here: randomized to nivolumab then ipilimumab (arm A) or the reverse (arm B). This sample comprised CD8+ T cells sorted from blood (inferred from file names), obtained from a patient given nivolumab and ipilimumab in sequence. The receptors were sampled from a human donor with melanoma.

This rearrangement joins TRBV6-1 to TRBJ2-5; D is uncertain. V dropped 0 bases and J dropped 4 bases, with 12 bases sitting between them. Germline-derived CDR1 and CDR2 are MNHNS and SASEGT. The CDR3 runs to 15 residues. The chain's CDR3 is CASSEAPWPRETQYF. CDR3 DNA: TGTGCCAGCAGTGAAGCGCCTTGGCCCCGAGAGACCCAGTACTTC.

The genes are TRBV5-5 and TRBJ2-1; TRBD2 matches at 9 bases. The CDR3 contains 17 residues. Germline values: CDR1 SGHKS, CDR2 YYEKEE (reference sequence). Germline trimming cut 4 bases from V and 4 bases from J; bases unmatched to any gene: 12. In nucleotides, the CDR3 is TGTGCCAGCAGCCCCCCGGGTGCGGGAGGGATTTACAATGAGCAGTTCTTC. It translates to CASSPPGAGGIYNEQFF. Full variable domain (missing parts from reference TRBV5-5 and TRBJ2-1): DAGVTQSPTHLIKTRGQQVTLRCSPISGHKSVSWYQQVLGQGPQFIFQYYEKEERGRGNFPDRFSARQFPNYSSELNVNALLLGDSALYLCASSPPGAGGIYNEQFFGPGTRLTVL.

This chain connects TRBV7-6 to TRBJ1-4; D remains ambiguous. From germline, CDR1 is SGHVS and CDR2 FNYEAQ. This CDR3 region has 15 residues. V was clipped by 5 bases and J by 0 bases, with 10 bases between them. This CDR3 is CASSAPSATNEKLFF. The CDR3 DNA follows: TGTGCCAGCAGCGCGCCATCGGCAACTAATGAAAAACTGTTTTTT.

The chain recombines TRBV7-8 with TRBJ2-1; 7 nucleotides agree with TRBD1. After removal of 1 base from V and 3 bases from J, the junction contained 9 bases not matched to a gene. CDR3 length: 17 residues. From germline, CDR1 is SGHVS and CDR2 FQNEAQ. CDR3 sequence (DNA): TGTGCCAGCAGCTTAGGTTTAGGACAGGCGGGCTACAATGAGCAGTTCTTC. It yields the protein CASSLGLGQAGYNEQFF.

Turning to this clone: One end of the junction is discordant with germline, which a read error may explain. The chain carries TRBV6-5 and TRBJ1-1, with TRBD1 as a possible D gene (6 bases). This CDR3 spans 13 amino acids. The germline CDR1 and CDR2 sequences are MNHEY and SVGAGI. CDR3 DNA sequence: TGTGCCAGCAGAACAGACAGGACGGCTGATGCTTTCTTT. The encoded protein is CASRTDRTADAFF.

The chain uses TRBV4-1 and TRBJ2-5, with D possibly being TRBD2 (5 bases). CDR3 length equals 13 residues. The germline gives CDR1 MGHRA, CDR2 YSYEKL. V was pared by 4 bases and J by 5 bases, with 11 bases between. CDR3 nucleotides: TGCGCCAGCAGCCGACTATCATGGGAGACCCAGTACTTC. This translates into CASSRLSWETQYF.

The rearrangement joins TRBV27 to TRBJ2-3; maybe TRBD2 (5 bases). The CDR3 extends over 14 amino acids. Trimming took 5 bases from V and 6 from J, leaving 15 bases between them. The germline V gene encodes CDR1 MNHEY and CDR2 SMNVEV (reference sequence). CDR3 residues: CASSQGLDSDTQYF. The DNA of the CDR3 is TGTGCCAGCAGTCAAGGACTGGATTCGGATACGCAGTATTTT.

The chain recombines TRBV7-9 with TRBJ2-1, with D possibly TRBD2 on 6 matching bases. From germline, CDR1 is SEHNR and CDR2 FQNEAQ (reference sequence). The CDR3 contains 16 residues. With 5 bases removed from V and 0 bases from J, the gap between germline ends came to 14 bases. CDR3 DNA: TGTGCCAGCAGCCCCCGTGGGGGGTTCTCCTACAATGAGCAGTTCTTC. Translating it yields CASSPRGGFSYNEQFF.

In this sample, this clone turned up once. The gene calls are TRBV11-3 and TRBJ1-1; D possibly corresponds to TRBD1 (5 bases). CDR1 SGHNT and CDR2 YENEEA come from the germline V gene. This CDR3 spans 14 amino acids. V was trimmed by 1 base and J by 5 bases, leaving 11 bases between them. The CDR3 bases are TGTGCCAGCAGCTTAGCGCACGGGGGAACTGAAGCTTTCTTT. This sequence encodes CASSLAHGGTEAFF.

In this sample, this clone turned up a few times. The chain joins TRBV27 to TRBJ2-1; TRBD1 agrees at 8 bases. After removal of 5 bases from V and 7 bases from J, the junction contained 7 bases not matched to a gene. Looked up from germline, CDR1 is MNHEY and CDR2 is SMNVEV (reference sequence). This CDR3 is 14 amino acids long. CDR3 residues: CASSTDRGKNEQFF. Here the CDR3 DNA reads TGTGCCAGCAGTACAGACAGGGGCAAAAATGAGCAGTTCTTC.

Only a few counts were recorded for this clone. The chain has TRBV19 and TRBJ2-1; TRBD2 agrees at 14 bases. The CDR3 extends over 16 amino acids. Germline V lookup: CDR1 LNHDA, CDR2 SQIVND (reference sequence). The J segment lost 9 bases and the V segment lost 4 bases, leaving 8 bases of the junction unmatched. The CDR3, as DNA: TGTGCCAGTAGTACACCGGGACTAGCGGGAGTGGGTGAGCAGTTCTTC. Its protein product is CASSTPGLAGVGEQFF.

This chain joins TRBV4-1 and TRBJ2-7; D is possibly TRBD2 (6 bases). The V and J ends lost 2 bases and 9 bases respectively, with 14 bases between them. Germline V lookup: CDR1 MGHRA, CDR2 YSYEKL. The CDR3 is 13 residues long. Written as DNA, the CDR3 is TGCGCCAGCAGCCAACCTGGGACTCGATCGCAGTACTTC. Translating it yields CASSQPGTRSQYF.

The V call is TRBV7-9, the J call TRBJ2-7; a possible D gene is TRBD1 (6 bases). V dropped 5 bases and J dropped 0 bases, with 14 bases sitting between them. Germline V gene lookup returns CDR1 SEHNR and CDR2 FQNEAQ (reference sequence). The CDR3 runs 15 residues. The DNA for the CDR3 is TGTGCCAGCAGCACCCGACAGGCAAGCTCCTACGAGCAGTACTTC. This translates into CASSTRQASSYEQYF.

This rearrangement joins TRBV29-1 to TRBJ1-4; 8 bases are shared with TRBD1. Trimming took 6 bases from V and 6 from J; bases not matched to a gene: 12. This CDR3 has 15 residues. Germline V gives CDR1 SQVTM, CDR2 ANQGSEA. CDR3 protein: CSVSPPGGRDEKLFF. Here the CDR3 DNA reads TGCAGCGTGTCCCCCCCAGGGGGCCGTGATGAAAAACTGTTTTTT.

This clone occurred a few times. The V and J genes are TRBV7-2 and TRBJ1-2, with TRBD1 as a possible D gene (6 bases). Trimming removed 3 bases at V and 5 bases at J, with 16 bases between. From germline, CDR1 is SGHTA and CDR2 FQGNSA. This CDR3 has 15 amino acids. CDR3 sequence reads: CASSLEDRFLYGYTF. The CDR3 DNA is TGTGCCAGCAGCTTGGAAGACAGGTTTTTATATGGCTACACCTTC.

A word on this clone: Since a much larger clone is just one base distant, this may be a read error. This chain links TRBV27 with TRBJ2-7, with 9 positions matching TRBD2. V was clipped by 11 bases and J by 0 bases; unmatched bases: 8. The germline gives CDR1 MNHEY, CDR2 SMNVEV (reference sequence). This CDR3 spans 14 amino acids. The chain's CDR3 is CAGMLAGSSYEQYF. CDR3 coding DNA: TGTGCCGGCATGCTAGCGGGGAGCTCCTACGAGCAGTACTTC.

This chain links TRBV7-9 with TRBJ2-1; D is unclear. Deletions cut 8 bases from V and 13 bases from J, with 18 bases between. Germline loops: CDR1 SEHNR, CDR2 FQNEAQ (reference sequence). The CDR3 covers 12 residues. The chain's CDR3 is CASGHTVEYQFF. CDR3 nucleotide sequence: TGTGCCAGCGGCCATACAGTCGAGTATCAGTTCTTC.

This chain links TRBV19 with TRBJ1-5; 12 positions match TRBD1. CDR3 length equals 17 residues. Per the germline V gene, CDR1 is LNHDA and CDR2 is SQIVND (reference sequence). Trimming removed 6 bases from V and 0 bases from J; junction bases left unmatched: 6. The CDR3 DNA reads as TGTGCCAGTAGGCCGGGACAGGGGGCATATAGCAATCAGCCCCAGCATTTT. It is translated as CASRPGQGAYSNQPQHF.

The gene calls are TRBV5-4 and TRBJ2-3; D uncertain. The CDR3 length is 15 residues. The germline V gene has CDR1 SGHNT and CDR2 YYREEE (reference sequence). Trimming took off 1 base at V and 1 base at J, with 10 bases between the two ends. CDR3 region: CASSLLSSGTDTQYF. CDR3 sequence (DNA): TGTGCCAGCAGCTTGTTGTCCTCCGGCACAGATACGCAGTATTTT. Together with reference TRBV5-4 and TRBJ2-3, the CDR3 gives the full variable domain: ETGVTQSPTHLIKTRGQQVTLRCSSQSGHNTVSWYQQALGQGPQFIFQYYREEENGRGNFPPRFSGLQFPNYSSELNVNALELDDSALYLCASSLLSSGTDTQYFGPGTRLTVL.

This clone was recorded once. The CDR3, as DNA: TGTGCCAGCAGTCTAGCGGCCAATGAGCAGTTCTTC. It translates to CASSLAANEQFF. The chain has TRBV11-2 and TRBJ2-1; 7 nucleotides agree with TRBD2. This CDR3 has 12 amino acids. Germline CDR1 SGHAT, CDR2 FQNNGV. The trim removed 6 bases at V and 6 bases at J, leaving 2 bases unmatched.

This rearrangement joins TRBV9 to TRBJ2-1, with D possibly matching TRBD2 (6 bases). V dropped 3 bases and J dropped 10 bases, with 14 bases sitting between them. Per the germline V gene, CDR1 is SGDLS and CDR2 is YYNGEE. This CDR3 spans 13 amino acids. The CDR3, as DNA: TGTGCCAGCAGCGACCCGGGTGGGGGGGAGCAGTTCTTC. Protein sequence: CASSDPGGGEQFF.

This sequence joins TRBV27 and TRBJ2-3; the D gene is possibly TRBD1 (6 bases). With 0 bases removed from V and 2 bases from J, the gap between germline ends came to 15 bases. The germline CDR1 and CDR2 sequences are MNHEY and SMNVEV (reference sequence). CDR3 size: 17 residues. CDR3 region: CASSLSQGPPLTDTQYF. The CDR3 DNA is TGTGCCAGCAGTTTATCCCAGGGGCCACCCCTCACAGATACGCAGTATTTT.

The V gene is TRBV7-9, the J gene TRBJ1-2, with D uncertain. CDR1 and CDR2 (germline): SEHNR, FQNEAQ (reference sequence). This CDR3 is built from 14 residues. The V end lost 5 bases, the J end lost 8 bases, and 18 bases lay between the germline ends. The DNA of the CDR3 is TGTGCCAGCAGCGCCGAGTCGTCCCTTTGGGGCTACACCTTC. Amino acid sequence: CASSAESSLWGYTF.

The chain carries TRBV7-3 and TRBJ1-2; 10 bases are a match to TRBD1. V lost 3 bases, J lost 6 bases, and 7 bases stayed unmatched. Germline V gene lookup returns CDR1 SGHTA and CDR2 FQGTGA. This CDR3 is built from 15 residues. CDR3 region: CASSLTGGSGDGYTF. The CDR3 bases are TGTGCCAGCAGCTTGACAGGGGGCAGCGGGGATGGCTACACCTTC.

The gene calls are TRBV9 and TRBJ1-6; D remains unclear. CDR3 size: 15 residues. V was clipped by 1 base and J by 6 bases, with 11 bases between them. The germline V gene encodes CDR1 SGDLS and CDR2 YYNGEE. The CDR3 DNA sequence: TGTGCCAGCAGCGTACAGGCCTCGACTAATTCACCCCTCCACTTT. Translating gives CASSVQASTNSPLHF.

This chain uses TRBV6-1 with TRBJ2-2; 12 bases align to TRBD2. CDR3 length: 18 residues. CDR1 is MNHNS, CDR2 SASEGT, per germline. The junction had 12 bases not matched to a gene; V was cut back by 3 bases and J by 7 bases. CDR3 protein: CASSEGPGLAGRNGELFF. CDR3 nucleotide sequence: TGTGCCAGCAGTGAGGGTCCGGGACTAGCGGGTCGAAACGGGGAGCTGTTTTTT.

The chain joins TRBV4-3 to TRBJ2-1; D gene unclear. The V gene's germline CDR1 is LGHNA and CDR2 YSLEER. With 0 bases removed from V and 6 bases from J, the gap between germline ends came to 6 bases. This CDR3 is built from 13 residues. CDR3 amino acids: CASSQDPSNEQFF. CDR3 coding DNA: TGCGCCAGCAGCCAAGATCCCTCCAATGAGCAGTTCTTC.